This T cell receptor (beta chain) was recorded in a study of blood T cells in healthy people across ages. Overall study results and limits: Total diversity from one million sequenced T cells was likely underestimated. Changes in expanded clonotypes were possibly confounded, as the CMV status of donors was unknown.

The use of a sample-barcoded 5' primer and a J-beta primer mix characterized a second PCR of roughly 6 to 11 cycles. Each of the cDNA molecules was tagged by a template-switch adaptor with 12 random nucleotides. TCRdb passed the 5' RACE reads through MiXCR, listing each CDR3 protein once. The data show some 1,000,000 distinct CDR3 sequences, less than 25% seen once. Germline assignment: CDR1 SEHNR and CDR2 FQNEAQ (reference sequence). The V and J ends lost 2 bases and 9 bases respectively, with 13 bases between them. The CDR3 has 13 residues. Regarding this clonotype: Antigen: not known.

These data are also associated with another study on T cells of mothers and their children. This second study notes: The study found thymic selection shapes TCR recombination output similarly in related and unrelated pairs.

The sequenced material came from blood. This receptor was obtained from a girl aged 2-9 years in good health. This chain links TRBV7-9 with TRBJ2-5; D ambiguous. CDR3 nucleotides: TGTGCCAGCAGCTTATTAATCAGTGCGGCCCAGTACTTC. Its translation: CASSLLISAAQYF.